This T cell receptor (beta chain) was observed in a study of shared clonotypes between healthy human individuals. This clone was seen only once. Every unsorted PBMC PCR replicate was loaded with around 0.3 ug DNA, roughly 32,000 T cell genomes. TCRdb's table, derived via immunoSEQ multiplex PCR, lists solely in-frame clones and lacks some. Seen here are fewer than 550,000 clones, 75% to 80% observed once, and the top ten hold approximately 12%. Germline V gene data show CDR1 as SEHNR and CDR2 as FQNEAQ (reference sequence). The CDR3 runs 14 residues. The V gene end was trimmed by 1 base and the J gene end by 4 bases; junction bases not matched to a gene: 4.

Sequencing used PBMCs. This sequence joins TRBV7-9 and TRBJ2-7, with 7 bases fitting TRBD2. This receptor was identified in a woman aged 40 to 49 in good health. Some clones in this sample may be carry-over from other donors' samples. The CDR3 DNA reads TGTGCCAGCAGCTTAGGAGGGAGGGTTTACGAGCAGTACTTC. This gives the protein CASSLGGRVYEQYF.